This paragraph covers one T cell receptor beta chain sequence. This may stem from a read error, because a much larger clone lies one nucleotide away. Germline CDR1 reads DFQATT; CDR2 reads SNEGSKA (reference sequence). The CDR3 totals 12 residues. The record originates from a study of T cells in Graves' hyperthyroidism and ophthalmopathy. Regions amplified from RNA transcripts were the TCR beta CDR3 regions. The HTBI primer set drove a first-round RT-PCR of the TCR CDR3. Each CDR3 protein is one row after TCRdb ran MiXCR on the multiplex PCR reads. The sample lists roughly 500,000 distinct CDR3 sequences, approximately 13% seen once, with under 7% in the top ten. Participants, patients aged 18 to 65, had newly diagnosed hyperthyroidism with a duration under 2 months. Fresh 10 ml peripheral blood yielded PBMCs.

Source material: blood. This receptor was taken from a woman aged 25 to 45 with Graves' hyperthyroidism that later progressed to Graves' ophthalmopathy. The chain recombines TRBV20-1 with TRBJ2-7, with no clear D. The CDR3 sequence is CGASPTGREQYF. CDR3 DNA: TGCGGTGCTAGTCCTACCGGTCGGGAGCAGTACTTC.